One T cell receptor beta chain is described in this entry. Primers for the PCR totalled 60 Vbeta and 13 Jbeta. Libraries were prepared by immunoSEQ multiplex PCR; TCRdb keeps only in-frame clonotypes and omits some of them. The sample has 110,000 to 150,000 clones, around 85% seen once. The entry originates in a study of cytomegalovirus exposure and HLA in healthy donors. The CDR3 contains 14 residues. The V gene's germline CDR1 is SNHLY and CDR2 FYNNEI. With V trimmed by 8 bases and J by 5 bases, 4 bases remained unmatched. This receptor was identified in a female donor in good health and CMV-seronegative. Sequenced material: PBMCs. The gene calls are TRBV2 and TRBJ2-2, with 11 bases identical to TRBD2. For the CDR3, the DNA is TGTGCCAGCTTACTAGCGGGAGCGACCGGGGAGCTGTTTTTT. Translating it yields CASLLAGATGELFF.